These 11 T cell receptor beta chains were all obtained from the same sample, sequenced in a study of T cells expressing NK-cell markers (dated by TCRdb to 2019 to 2021). Libraries were built with 5' RACE. The instrument was an Illumina HiSeq 2000. TCRdb reprocessed the reads, reporting each CDR3 protein sequence once and no DNA. The sample has around 140,000 distinct CDR3 sequences on record. The ten most abundant clones make up approximately 12% of the sample. The sample taken for sequencing was blood T cells: a sorted CD56 or NKG2C T cell subset, CD4+ or CD8+ T cells, or bulk PBMC T cells (not recorded which). Source of these receptors: a man aged 18 to 30 in good health. Donor details come from another sample of the same person, matched by shared clones.

This sequence joins TRBV24-1 and TRBJ2-1; the TCRdb D gene call, TRBD2, has no DNA to confirm it. Germline lookup yields CDR1 KGHDR and CDR2 SFDVKD. CDR3 length equals 18 residues. The CDR3 sequence: CATSDLKTGLAGVNEQFF.

The V call is TRBV28, the J call TRBJ2-1; TCRdb returns TRBD2, unconfirmable since there is no DNA. Germline V lookup: CDR1 MDHEN, CDR2 SYDVKM. This CDR3 is built from 15 residues. The CDR3 protein is CASRGTGGALNEQFF.

The CDR3 loop is CASSEIGIQYF. The chain is built from TRBV2 and TRBJ2-4. The germline gives CDR1 SNHLY, CDR2 FYNNEI. The CDR3 extends over 11 amino acids.

The genes are TRBV18 and TRBJ2-3; with no DNA, the TCRdb D assignment of TRBD1 cannot be verified. Germline-derived CDR1 and CDR2 are KGHSH and LQKENI. This CDR3 has 15 residues. CDR3 amino acids: CASSPLQGGTDTQYF. The full variable domain, its missing parts supplied by reference TRBV18 and TRBJ2-3, is NAGVMQNPRHLVRRRGQEARLRCSPMKGHSHVYWYRQLPEEGLKFMVYLQKENIIDESGMPKERFSAEFPKEGPSILRIQQVVRGDSAAYFCASSPLQGGTDTQYFGPGTRLTVL.

The J gene is TRBJ1-1, the V gene TRBV30; absent DNA, TCRdb's TRBD1 call cannot be checked. Germline lookup yields CDR1 GTSNPN and CDR2 SVGIG (reference sequence). The CDR3 length is 14 residues. The CDR3: CAWFAGTGDTEAFF.

The chain employs TRBV3-1 and TRBJ1-4. Germline V CDR1 and CDR2: LGHDT, YNNKEL (reference sequence). The CDR3 spans 14 residues. CDR3 loop: CASSPSNDPEKLFF.

The rearrangement links TRBV29-1 to TRBJ2-1; TCRdb names TRBD1, which stays unverified in the absence of DNA. This CDR3 is built from 15 residues. Germline lookup yields CDR1 SQVTM and CDR2 ANQGSEA. The CDR3 sequence: CSVDSDRVSYNEQFF.

The V and J genes are TRBV12-3 or TRBV12-4 and TRBJ2-3; the D call of TRBD2 rests on TCRdb alone, since no DNA is present to check it. The CDR3 loop spans 13 amino acids. The CDR3: CAIESSKEDTQYF.

The chain employs TRBV10-3 and TRBJ1-2; TCRdb lists TRBD1, though no DNA is available to test this call. Germline lookup yields CDR1 ENHRY and CDR2 SYGVKD. The CDR3 contains 14 residues. The CDR3 here is CAISQGVRNYGYTF.

The chain links TRBV5-1 to TRBJ2-7; there is no DNA to check the TCRdb D call of TRBD1. Germline-derived CDR1 and CDR2 are SGHRS and YFSETQ. The CDR3 spans 13 residues. Here the CDR3 reads CASSLVQGNEQYF.

The chain uses TRBV12-3 or TRBV12-4 and TRBJ2-3; the D call from TCRdb, TRBD2, cannot be confirmed without DNA. The CDR3 is made up of 16 amino acids. The CDR3 reads CASRGLAGGPRNTQYF.